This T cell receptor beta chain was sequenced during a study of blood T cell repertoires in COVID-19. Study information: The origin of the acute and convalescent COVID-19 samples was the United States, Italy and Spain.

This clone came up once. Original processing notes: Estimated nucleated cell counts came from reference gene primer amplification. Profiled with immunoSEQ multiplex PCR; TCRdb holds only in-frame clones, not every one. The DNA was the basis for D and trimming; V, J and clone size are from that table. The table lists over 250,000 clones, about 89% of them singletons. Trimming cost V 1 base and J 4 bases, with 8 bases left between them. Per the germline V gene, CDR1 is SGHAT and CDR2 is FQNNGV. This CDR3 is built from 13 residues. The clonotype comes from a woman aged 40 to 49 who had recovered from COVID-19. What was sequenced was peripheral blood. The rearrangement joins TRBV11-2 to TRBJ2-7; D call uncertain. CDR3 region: CASSLAFRYEQYF. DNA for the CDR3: TGTGCCAGCAGCTTAGCATTCAGGTACGAGCAGTACTTC. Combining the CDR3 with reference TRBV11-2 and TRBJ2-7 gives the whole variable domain EAGVAQSPRYKIIEKRQSVAFWCNPISGHATLYWYQQILGQGPKLLIQFQNNGVVDDSQLPKDRFSAERLKGVDSTLKIQPAKLEDSAVYLCASSLAFRYEQYFGPGTRLTVT.